The clone carrying this T cell receptor (beta chain) was seen once. The antigen is not known. Germline assignment: CDR1 LGHDT and CDR2 YNNKEL (reference sequence). The CDR3 has 17 residues. Trimming took 1 base from V and 3 from J; bases not matched to a gene: 9. RNA totalling about 0.5 to 1 ug underwent reverse transcription with random hexamers. An immunoSEQ multiplex PCR amplified TCR beta CDR3 over 54 Vbeta and 13 Jbeta. TCRdb reprocessed the immunoSEQ multiplex PCR reads with MiXCR, giving one entry per CDR3 protein. This sample has some 120,000 distinct CDR3 sequences; 94% occur once, and the top ten carry 0.095% to 0.1%. This sample was taken from a study of CD8 T cells in Susac syndrome. Overall study results and limits: As the study acknowledged, the number of individuals in its TCR sequencing and HLA analysis was relatively small.

The study sequenced TCR beta in blood CD8+ and CD4+ T cells. The authors negatively isolated CD8+ and CD4+ T cells and FACS-enriched TEMRA cells. The sequenced material came from CD4+ T cells from PBMCs. The receptor's source is a human donor in good health. The V gene is TRBV3-1, the J gene TRBJ2-1; 7 nucleotides line up with TRBD1. In nucleotides, the CDR3 is TGTGCCAGCAGCCAAGGTGGGACAGCCAGTAGCTACAATGAGCAGTTCTTC. This gives the protein CASSQGGTASSYNEQFF.